There are many counts of the clone carrying this TCR beta chain. The antigen is not known. The sample originates from a study of metastatic and nonmetastatic thyroid tumors. Study-level points and caveats: The reported finding was significantly higher TCR beta diversity in malignant thyroid tumors relative to benign nodules, in blood and tumor.

Each patient went into thyroid surgery without having received any treatment. MiXCR re-clonotyped the PCR reads for TCRdb. Of around 38,000 clones listed, roughly a quarter are singletons. Germline loops: CDR1 SGDLS, CDR2 YYNGEE. The V and J ends lost 4 bases and 1 base respectively, with 14 bases between them. The CDR3 is 15 residues long. Sequenced material: blood. The clonotype originates from a female donor with papillary thyroid cancer or a benign thyroid nodule (not recorded which). Some clones in this sample may be carry-over from other donors' samples. The chain joins TRBV9 to TRBJ1-1; perhaps TRBD1 as D (5 bases). The CDR3 DNA sequence: TGTGCCAGCAGCCTTACGACGGGGGGGAACACTGAAGCTTTCTTT. Amino acid sequence: CASSLTTGGNTEAFF. The whole variable domain, remainder taken from reference TRBV9 and TRBJ1-1, is DSGVTQTPKHLITATGQRVTLRCSPRSGDLSVYWYQQSLDQGLQFLIQYYNGEERAKGNILERFSAQQFPDLHSELNLSSLELGDSALYFCASSLTTGGNTEAFFGQGTRLTVV.